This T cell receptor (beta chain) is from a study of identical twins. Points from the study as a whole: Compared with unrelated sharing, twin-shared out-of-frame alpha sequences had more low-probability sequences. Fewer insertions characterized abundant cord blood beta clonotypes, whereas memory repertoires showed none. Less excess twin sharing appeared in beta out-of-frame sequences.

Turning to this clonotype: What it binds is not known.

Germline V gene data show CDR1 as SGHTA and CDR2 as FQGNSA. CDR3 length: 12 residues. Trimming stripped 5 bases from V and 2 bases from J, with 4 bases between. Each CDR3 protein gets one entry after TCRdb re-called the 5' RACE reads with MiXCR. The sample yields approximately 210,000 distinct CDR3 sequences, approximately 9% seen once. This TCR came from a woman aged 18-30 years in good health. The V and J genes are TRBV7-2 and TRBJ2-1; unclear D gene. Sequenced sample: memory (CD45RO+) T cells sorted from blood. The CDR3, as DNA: TGTGCCAGCAGCGATCCCTACAATGAGCAGTTCTTC. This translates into CASSDPYNEQFF.